The 13 T cell receptor beta chains given below trace back to one sample, sequenced in a study of blood T cell repertoires in COVID-19. Clones were sequenced by immunoSEQ multiplex PCR, and TCRdb holds only the in-frame ones, with some missing. The table has 150,000 to 200,000 clones, about 80% seen once. Input material: peripheral blood. Receptors originate from a human donor with acute or convalescent COVID-19. The donor label of this sample is uncertain.

This rearrangement joins TRBV6-6 to TRBJ1-5; D unresolved. From germline, CDR1 is MNHNY and CDR2 SVGAGI (reference sequence). The CDR3 extends over 14 amino acids. Trimming removed 6 bases at V and 6 bases at J, with 15 bases between. The DNA of the CDR3 is TGTGCCAGCAGGACTGGGTTGGGGAGTCAGCCCCAGCATTTT. It encodes CASRTGLGSQPQHF.

The chain combines TRBV6-5 with TRBJ2-5; the D is unclear. Trimming left V 6 bases short and J 0 bases short, with 11 bases between. The CDR3 extends over 14 amino acids. The germline CDR1 and CDR2 sequences are MNHEY and SVGAGI. The CDR3 here is CASSRSRYQETQYF. The CDR3 DNA follows: TGTGCCAGCAGCAGAAGCAGGTACCAAGAGACCCAGTACTTC.

This clone has only a few counts. This chain uses TRBV7-9 with TRBJ1-3; unclear D gene. Germline V gene sequence: CDR1 SEHNR, CDR2 FQNEAQ (reference sequence). V was shortened by 1 base and J by 15 bases, with 19 bases between the two germline ends. CDR3 size: 14 residues. DNA of the CDR3: TGTGCCAGCAGCTTAGAAGAGTCGTCCACCCGTCAATATTTT. Its translation is CASSLEESSTRQYF.

V and J are TRBV9 and TRBJ2-3, with 7 bases fitting TRBD1. The CDR3 length is 16 residues. The ends lost 2 bases at V and 0 bases at J; junction bases unmatched: 6. Germline V gene lookup returns CDR1 SGDLS and CDR2 YYNGEE. This CDR3 reads CASSVQGGMSTDTQYF. The CDR3 DNA reads as TGTGCCAGCAGCGTGCAAGGGGGCATGAGCACAGATACGCAGTATTTT.

Turning to this clone: Its ends do not fully match the called genes, so a read error is possible. This chain links TRBV2 with TRBJ2-2; possible D gene TRBD2, 5 bases. This CDR3 contains 15 residues. Germline-derived CDR1 and CDR2 are SNHLY and FYNNEI. CDR3 in amino acids: CASSELTPGTGKLFF. The CDR3, as DNA: TGTGCCAGCAGTGAATTGACACCCGGCACCGGGAAGCTGTTTTTT.

This clone was observed a single time. In DNA, the CDR3 is TGTGCCAGCAGCGTAGGGACAGGGGGGTCACCCCTCCACTTT. Encoded protein: CASSVGTGGSPLHF. The V gene is TRBV9, the J gene TRBJ1-6, with 10 bases identical to TRBD1. Germline-derived CDR1 and CDR2 are SGDLS and YYNGEE. V gave up 0 bases and J gave up 10 bases; unmatched junction bases: 1. CDR3 size: 14 residues.

V and J are TRBV27 and TRBJ2-1; 14 nucleotides match TRBD2. The ends lost 0 bases at V and 13 bases at J; junction bases unmatched: 8. The CDR3 totals 16 residues. From germline, CDR1 is MNHEY and CDR2 SMNVEV (reference sequence). This chain's CDR3 is CASSLSGTSGSQVQFF. CDR3 coding DNA: TGTGCCAGCAGTTTATCCGGGACTAGCGGGAGTCAAGTTCAGTTCTTC.

V and J are TRBV12-3 or TRBV12-4 and TRBJ2-1, with D perhaps matching TRBD2 (5 bases). V dropped 2 bases and J dropped 10 bases, with 12 bases sitting between them. CDR3 size: 13 residues. DNA of the CDR3: TGTGCCAGCAGTTTACCCGGCTCGGGAGAGCAGTTCTTC. As protein: CASSLPGSGEQFF.

The chain has TRBV9 and TRBJ2-2; 8 bases map to TRBD1. V was pared by 4 bases and J by 8 bases, with 19 bases of the junction left unmatched. The CDR3 spans 18 residues. Germline lookup yields CDR1 SGDLS and CDR2 YYNGEE. This CDR3 is CASSTRTGRDGVVGELFF. The CDR3 DNA reads TGTGCCAGCAGCACGAGGACAGGGCGTGATGGGGTTGTGGGGGAGCTGTTTTTT.

The rearrangement uses TRBV28 and TRBJ2-1; weak D call: TRBD1 (5 bases). Looked up from germline, CDR1 is MDHEN and CDR2 is SYDVKM. This CDR3 is built from 11 residues. V was shortened by 3 bases and J by 8 bases, with 5 bases between the two germline ends. CDR3 DNA sequence: TGTGCCAGCAGTTTCAGGGATGAGCAGTTCTTC. As protein: CASSFRDEQFF.

The gene calls are TRBV2 and TRBJ2-1; D is possibly TRBD1 (6 bases). From germline, CDR1 is SNHLY and CDR2 FYNNEI. CDR3 length: 13 amino acids. Trimming stripped 8 bases from V and 7 bases from J, with 15 bases between. The CDR3 spells CASGYRVRNEQFF. The CDR3 DNA is TGTGCCAGCGGATACAGGGTCAGGAATGAGCAGTTCTTC.

The CDR3 bases are TGTGCCAGCAGCTCCCGGGACAGCGAGGGGAGCCCCTACGAGCAGTACTTC. This encodes CASSSRDSEGSPYEQYF. This chain links TRBV7-9 with TRBJ2-7, with 7 positions matching TRBD1. Germline CDR1 SEHNR, CDR2 FQNEAQ (reference sequence). This CDR3 contains 17 residues. Trimming took 4 bases from V and 2 from J; bases not matched to a gene: 14.

The gene calls are TRBV29-1 and TRBJ1-3, with no clear D. Germline lookup yields CDR1 SQVTM and CDR2 ANQGSEA. Trimming took 4 bases from V and 8 from J, leaving 9 bases between them. CDR3 length: 11 amino acids. This CDR3 is CSVVWRDTIYF. The CDR3, as DNA: TGCAGCGTTGTCTGGAGGGACACCATATATTTT.